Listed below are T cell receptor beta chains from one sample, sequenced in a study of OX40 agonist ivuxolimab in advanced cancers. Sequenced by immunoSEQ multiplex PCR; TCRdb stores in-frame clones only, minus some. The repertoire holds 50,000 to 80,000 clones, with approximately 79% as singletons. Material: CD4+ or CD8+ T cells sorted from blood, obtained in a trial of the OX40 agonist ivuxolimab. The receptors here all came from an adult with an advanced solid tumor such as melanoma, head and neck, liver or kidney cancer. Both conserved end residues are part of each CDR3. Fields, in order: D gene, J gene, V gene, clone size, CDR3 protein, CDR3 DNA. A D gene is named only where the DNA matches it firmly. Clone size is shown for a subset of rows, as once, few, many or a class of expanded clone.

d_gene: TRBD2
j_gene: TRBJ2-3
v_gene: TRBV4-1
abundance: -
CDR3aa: CASSHPLAGEGDTQYF
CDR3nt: TGCGCCAGCAGCCACCCCTTAGCGGGAGAGGGAGATACGCAGTATTTT

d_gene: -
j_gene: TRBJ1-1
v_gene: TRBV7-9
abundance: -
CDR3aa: CASSPQINTEAFF
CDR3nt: TGTGCCAGCAGCCCCCAAATAAACACTGAAGCTTTCTTT

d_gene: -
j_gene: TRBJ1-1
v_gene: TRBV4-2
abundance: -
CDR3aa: CASSQDAGFPEAFF
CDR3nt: TGTGCCAGCAGCCAAGATGCCGGTTTCCCTGAAGCTTTCTTT

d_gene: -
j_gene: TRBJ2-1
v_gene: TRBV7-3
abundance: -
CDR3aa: CASSFAGLTSNRNEQFF
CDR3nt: TGTGCCAGCAGCTTCGCTGGTCTTACTAGCAACCGCAATGAGCAGTTCTTC

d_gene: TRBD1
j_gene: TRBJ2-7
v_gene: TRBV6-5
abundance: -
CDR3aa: CASSPTGTGDYEQYF
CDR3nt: TGTGCCAGCAGTCCCACCGGGACAGGGGACTACGAGCAGTACTTC

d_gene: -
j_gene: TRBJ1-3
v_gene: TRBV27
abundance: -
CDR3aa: CASSLGQGKGNTIYF
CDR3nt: TGTGCCAGCAGTTTAGGCCAGGGGAAGGGAAACACCATATATTTT

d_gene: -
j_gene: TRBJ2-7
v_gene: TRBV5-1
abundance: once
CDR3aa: CASSLEGFRGYEQYF
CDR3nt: TGCGCCAGCAGCTTGGAAGGCTTCAGGGGCTACGAGCAGTACTTC

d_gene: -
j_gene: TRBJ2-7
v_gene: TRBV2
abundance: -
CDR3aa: CASSEMEQYF
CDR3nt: TGTGCCAGCAGTGAAATGGAGCAGTACTTC

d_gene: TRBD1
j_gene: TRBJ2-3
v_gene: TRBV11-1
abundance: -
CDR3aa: CASSPTRGRADTQYF
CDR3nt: TGTGCCAGCAGTCCGACCAGGGGGCGCGCTGATACGCAGTATTTT

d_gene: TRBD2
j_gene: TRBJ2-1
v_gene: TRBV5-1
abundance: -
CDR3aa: CASSSGLAPQDEQFF
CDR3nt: TGCGCCAGCAGCTCCGGACTAGCGCCGCAGGATGAGCAGTTCTTC

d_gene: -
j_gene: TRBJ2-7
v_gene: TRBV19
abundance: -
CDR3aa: CASSIEASYEQYF
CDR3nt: TGTGCCAGTAGTATCGAAGCAAGCTACGAGCAGTACTTC

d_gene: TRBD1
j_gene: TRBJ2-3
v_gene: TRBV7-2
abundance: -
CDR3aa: CASSLDRAITRNHF
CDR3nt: TGTGCCAGCAGCTTGGACAGGGCAATCACCAGAAACCATTTT

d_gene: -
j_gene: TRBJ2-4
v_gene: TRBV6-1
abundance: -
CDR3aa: CASSENIQYF
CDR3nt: TGTGCCAGCAGTGAAAACATTCAGTACTTC

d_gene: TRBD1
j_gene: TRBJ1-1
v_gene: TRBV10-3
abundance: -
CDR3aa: CAISEQGRNTEAFF
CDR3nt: TGTGCCATCAGCGAACAGGGGCGGAACACTGAAGCTTTCTTT

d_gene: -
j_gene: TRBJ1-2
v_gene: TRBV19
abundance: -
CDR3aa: CASRTGHGYTF
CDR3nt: TGTGCCAGTAGAACAGGGCATGGCTACACCTTC

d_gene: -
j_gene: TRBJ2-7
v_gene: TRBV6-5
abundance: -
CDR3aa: CASSYGRIAYEQYF
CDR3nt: TGTGCCAGCAGTTACGGCAGGATTGCCTACGAGCAGTACTTC

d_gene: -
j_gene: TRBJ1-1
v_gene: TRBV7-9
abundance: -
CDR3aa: CASSLEMNTEAFF
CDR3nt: TGTGCCAGCAGCTTAGAGATGAACACTGAAGCTTTCTTT

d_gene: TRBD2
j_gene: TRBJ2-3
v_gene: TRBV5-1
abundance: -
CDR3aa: CASESGGRNTDTQYF
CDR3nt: TGCGCCAGCGAAAGCGGGGGGCGTAACACAGATACGCAGTATTTT

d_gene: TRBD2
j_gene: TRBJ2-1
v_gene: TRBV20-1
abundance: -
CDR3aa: CSANLAVQFF
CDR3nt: TGCAGTGCTAACCTAGCGGTGCAGTTCTTC

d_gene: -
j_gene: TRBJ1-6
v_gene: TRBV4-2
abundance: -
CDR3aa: CASSVNLDSPLHF
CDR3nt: TGTGCCAGCAGCGTCAACTTAGATTCACCCCTCCACTTT

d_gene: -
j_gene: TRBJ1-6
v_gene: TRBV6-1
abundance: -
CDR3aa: CASSLGLFGHF
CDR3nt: TGTGCCAGCAGTCTAGGGTTGTTTGGCCACTTT

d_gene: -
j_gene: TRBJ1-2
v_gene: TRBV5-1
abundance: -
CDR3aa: CASSLPPRVGYTF
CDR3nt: TGCGCCAGCAGCCTCCCCCCGAGGGTGGGCTACACCTTC

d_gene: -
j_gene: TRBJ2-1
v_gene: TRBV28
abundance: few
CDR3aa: CASSPAGSYNEQFF
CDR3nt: TGTGCCAGCAGTCCGGCGGGATCCTACAATGAGCAGTTCTTC

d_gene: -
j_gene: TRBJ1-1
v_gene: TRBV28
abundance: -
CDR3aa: CASSPSWGDTEAFF
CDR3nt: TGTGCCAGCAGCCCTTCGTGGGGGGACACTGAAGCTTTCTTT

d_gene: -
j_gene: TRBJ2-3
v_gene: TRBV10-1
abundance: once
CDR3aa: CASSSTTGRSTDTQYF
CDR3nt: TGCGCCAGCAGCTCTACCACAGGGAGGTCGACAGATACGCAGTATTTT

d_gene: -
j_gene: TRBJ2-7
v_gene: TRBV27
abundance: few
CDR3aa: CASSLRVRSSYEQYF
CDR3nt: TGTGCCAGCAGTTTAAGGGTTAGGAGCTCCTACGAGCAGTACTTC

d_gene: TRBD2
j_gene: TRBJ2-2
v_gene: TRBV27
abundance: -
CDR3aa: CASSFERGYTGELFF
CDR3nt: TGTGCCAGCAGTTTCGAGCGGGGGTACACCGGGGAGCTGTTTTTT

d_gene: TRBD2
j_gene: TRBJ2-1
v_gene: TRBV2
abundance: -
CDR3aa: CASKRDGNEQFF
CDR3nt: TGTGCCAGCAAGCGGGACGGAAATGAGCAGTTCTTC

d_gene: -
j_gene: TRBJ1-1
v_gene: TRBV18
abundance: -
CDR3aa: CASSPMSYTEAFF
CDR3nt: TGTGCCAGCTCACCAATGTCCTACACTGAAGCTTTCTTT

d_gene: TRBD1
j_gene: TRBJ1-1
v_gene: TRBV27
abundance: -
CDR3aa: CASSSGTGRTEAFF
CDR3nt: TGTGCCAGCAGTTCCGGGACAGGGAGGACTGAAGCTTTCTTT

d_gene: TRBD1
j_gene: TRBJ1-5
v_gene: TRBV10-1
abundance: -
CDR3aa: CASSPRGGTGGVDQPQHF
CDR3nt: TGCGCCAGCAGTCCCCGAGGGGGGACAGGGGGGGTGGATCAGCCCCAGCATTTT

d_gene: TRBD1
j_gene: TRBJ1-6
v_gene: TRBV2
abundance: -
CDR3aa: CASSARQGSASPLHF
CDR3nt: TGTGCCAGCAGCGCACGACAGGGGTCGGCTTCACCCCTCCACTTT

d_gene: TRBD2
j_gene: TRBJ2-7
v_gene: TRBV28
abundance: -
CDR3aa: CASSLTSGNYEQYF
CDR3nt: TGTGCCAGCAGTTTAACTAGCGGAAACTACGAGCAGTACTTC

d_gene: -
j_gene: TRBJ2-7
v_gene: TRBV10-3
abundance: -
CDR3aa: CAISEEGVRSYEQYF
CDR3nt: TGTGCCATCAGTGAAGAAGGGGTCAGGAGCTACGAGCAGTACTTC

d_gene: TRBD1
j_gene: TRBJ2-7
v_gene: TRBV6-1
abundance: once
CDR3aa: CASSETTTGGSEQYF
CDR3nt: TGTGCCAGCAGTGAAACGACGACAGGGGGAAGCGAGCAGTACTTC

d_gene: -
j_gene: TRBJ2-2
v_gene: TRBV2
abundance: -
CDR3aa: CASSGDRTGELFF
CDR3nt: TGTGCCAGCAGCGGGGACCGCACCGGGGAGCTGTTTTTT

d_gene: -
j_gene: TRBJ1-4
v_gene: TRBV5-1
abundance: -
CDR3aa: CASSTGATNEKLFF
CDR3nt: TGCGCCAGCAGCACAGGCGCAACTAATGAAAAACTGTTTTTT

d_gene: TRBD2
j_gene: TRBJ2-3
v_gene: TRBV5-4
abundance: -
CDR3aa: CASSSSGPFTDTQYF
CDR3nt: TGTGCCAGCAGCTCTAGCGGGCCGTTCACAGATACGCAGTATTTT

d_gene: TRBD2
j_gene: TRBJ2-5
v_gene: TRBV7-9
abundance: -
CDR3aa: CASSLGVAGAETQYF
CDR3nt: TGTGCCAGCAGCTTAGGAGTAGCGGGGGCGGAGACCCAGTACTTC

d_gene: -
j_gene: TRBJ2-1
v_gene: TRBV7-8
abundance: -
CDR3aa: CASSATREPKNNEQFF
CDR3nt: TGTGCCAGCAGCGCTACCCGGGAGCCCAAGAACAATGAGCAGTTCTTC

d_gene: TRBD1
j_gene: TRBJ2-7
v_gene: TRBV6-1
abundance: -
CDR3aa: CASFGTDFYEQYF
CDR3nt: TGTGCCAGCTTCGGGACAGACTTCTACGAGCAGTACTTC